The 3 T cell receptor beta chains below all came from one sample that was sequenced in a study of radiotherapy plus CTLA-4 blockade in lung cancer. Generated by immunoSEQ multiplex PCR, the TCRdb table keeps only in-frame clones and is missing some. The sample records roughly 76,000 clones, over 65% being singletons. The input for sequencing was peripheral blood, taken from a patient treated with radiotherapy plus ipilimumab. Receptors originate from a human donor with non-small cell lung cancer whose response to radiotherapy plus ipilimumab could not be evaluated.

The chain links TRBV10-2 to TRBJ2-3; 13 nucleotides agree with TRBD2. CDR1 is WSHSY and CDR2 is SAAADI in the germline V gene. The length of the CDR3 is 16 residues. V lost 6 bases and J lost 8; bases outside the gene matches: 11. CDR3 sequence reads: CASSPGLAGDIGTQYF. The CDR3, as DNA: TGCGCCAGCAGCCCCGGACTAGCGGGAGACATTGGTACGCAGTATTTT.

The rearrangement joins TRBV6-5 to TRBJ1-5, with 11 bases aligning to TRBD1. This CDR3 spans 16 amino acids. Per the germline V gene, CDR1 is MNHEY and CDR2 is SVGAGI. V was clipped by 4 bases and J by 5 bases; unmatched bases: 7. The CDR3, as DNA: TGTGCCAGCAGTTCGATGGGGACAGGGGGAGATCAGCCCCAGCATTTT. Amino acid sequence: CASSSMGTGGDQPQHF.

This clone has a handful of counts. V usage is TRBV19 and J usage is TRBJ1-5; the D gene is possibly TRBD1 (5 bases). CDR1 and CDR2 (germline): LNHDA, SQIVND (reference sequence). The CDR3 runs to 14 residues. V gave up 7 bases and J gave up 0 bases, with 10 bases separating them. As DNA, the CDR3 is TGTGCCAGTAAGGAACAGGATAGCAATCAGCCCCAGCATTTT. Protein: CASKEQDSNQPQHF.